A single sample gave rise to the 22 T cell receptor beta chains below, sequenced in a study of Ad26.COV2.S vaccination and SARS-CoV-2 variants. TCRdb keeps only in-frame clones here, not all; method: immunoSEQ multiplex PCR. The table lists 200,000 to 300,000 clones, 87% of them singletons. As for treatment: roughly 18 received Ad26.COV2.S at low or high dose, single or two shots; about five received placebo; per-sample allocation not given. Each sample was drawn 63 days after the first injection (of vaccine or placebo). The sequencing used peripheral blood, collected in a trial of Ad26.COV2.S vaccine versus placebo. The receptor set was obtained from a person between 18 and 65 years old who received the Ad26.COV2.S COVID-19 vaccine or a placebo.

This rearrangement joins TRBV4-3 to TRBJ1-5; a possible D gene is TRBD1 (6 bases). This CDR3 has 15 residues. Trimming pared 0 bases from V and 2 bases from J, leaving 8 bases between. Germline loops: CDR1 LGHNA, CDR2 YSLEER. The CDR3 DNA is TGCGCCAGCAGCCAAGACAGACAGGGCAATCAGCCCCAGCATTTT. This codes for CASSQDRQGNQPQHF.

The rearrangement uses TRBV7-2 and TRBJ2-5; no clear D gene. V lost 2 bases to trimming and J lost 2 bases, with 9 bases between them. The CDR3 spans 14 residues. The germline gives CDR1 SGHTA, CDR2 FQGNSA. The CDR3 spells CASSLNKGQETQYF. The CDR3 nucleotides read TGTGCCAGCAGCTTAAATAAGGGACAAGAGACCCAGTACTTC.

Details on this clone: The same CDR3 can be traced to other DNA sequences in this sample. J is TRBJ1-2 and V is TRBV9, with D tentatively TRBD1 (5 bases). The CDR3 length is 15 residues. Trimming cost V 0 bases and J 6 bases, with 15 bases left between them. In germline, CDR1 is SGDLS, CDR2 YYNGEE. CDR3 DNA: TGTGCCAGCAGCGTAGACGGGGCGGCCGGGGATGGCTACACCTTC. Its translation is CASSVDGAAGDGYTF. Together with reference TRBV9 and TRBJ1-2, the CDR3 gives the full variable domain: DSGVTQTPKHLITATGQRVTLRCSPRSGDLSVYWYQQSLDQGLQFLIQYYNGEERAKGNILERFSAQQFPDLHSELNLSSLELGDSALYFCASSVDGAAGDGYTFGSGTRLTVV.

The chain carries TRBV29-1 and TRBJ2-7; tentative D call: TRBD1 (5 bases). The CDR3 is 11 amino acids. Trimming stripped 6 bases from V and 4 bases from J, with 10 bases between. CDR1 and CDR2 from the germline V gene are SQVTM and ANQGSEA. This chain's CDR3 is CSVGDRYEQYF. Here the CDR3 DNA reads TGCAGCGTAGGTGACAGATACGAGCAGTACTTC.

In this sample, this clone turned up a few times. The chain couples TRBV11-3 to TRBJ2-4, with D maybe TRBD1 (5 bases). This CDR3 is 13 amino acids long. Trimming removed 6 bases from V and 5 bases from J, with 11 bases in between. Germline V gene lookup returns CDR1 SGHNT and CDR2 YENEEA. The CDR3 region has the DNA TGTGCCAGCAGTCAGGGCAGGGAAAACATTCAGTACTTC. Protein sequence: CASSQGRENIQYF.

V and J are TRBV18 and TRBJ1-5; D is possibly TRBD1 (5 bases). Germline-derived CDR1 and CDR2 are KGHSH and LQKENI. The CDR3 sequence is 15 residues long. Trimming took off 3 bases at V and 1 base at J, with 10 bases between the two ends. CDR3 in DNA: TGTGCCAGCTCACCCGATAAGGGGAGCAATCAGCCCCAGCATTTT. Amino acid sequence: CASSPDKGSNQPQHF.

The genes are TRBV15 and TRBJ2-2, with 8 bases lining up with TRBD1. Trimming at V came to 3 bases and at J to 2 bases, leaving 2 bases not matched to a gene. Germline CDR1 reads LNHNV; CDR2 reads YYDKDF (reference sequence). The CDR3 is 15 amino acids. The DNA of the CDR3 is TGTGCCACCAGCAGGGGACAGGACAACACCGGGGAGCTGTTTTTT. Its translation is CATSRGQDNTGELFF.

The V call is TRBV4-3, the J call TRBJ2-3; D gene unclear. V was cut by 0 bases and J by 1 base, with 11 bases left in between. The CDR3 contains 16 residues. Looked up from germline, CDR1 is LGHNA and CDR2 is YSLEER. DNA of the CDR3: TGCGCCAGCAGCCAAGATCGACCCCCTGGCACAGATACGCAGTATTTT. This codes for CASSQDRPPGTDTQYF.

The chain uses TRBV5-1 and TRBJ2-7; 8 bases are a match to TRBD1. CDR1 is SGHRS, CDR2 YFSETQ, per germline. Trimming took 3 bases from V and 7 from J; bases not matched to a gene: 12. The CDR3 totals 15 residues. CDR3 amino acids: CASSSWTGLESEQYF. In DNA form, the CDR3 reads TGCGCCAGCAGCTCTTGGACAGGGCTGGAGAGTGAGCAGTACTTC.

A note on this clone: The sample carries other DNA sequences with the same CDR3. This chain connects TRBV12-3 or TRBV12-4 to TRBJ2-6, with D uncertain. The V end was cut by 2 bases, the J end by 1 base, with 0 bases between. This CDR3 comprises 13 residues. The CDR3 loop reads CASSLSGANVLTF. CDR3 DNA sequence: TGTGCCAGCAGTTTATCTGGGGCCAACGTCCTGACTTTC.

The chain couples TRBV18 to TRBJ2-1, with D hard to call. There are 11 residues in the CDR3. The V and J ends lost 6 bases and 8 bases respectively, with 8 bases between them. Germline CDR1 and CDR2: KGHSH and LQKENI. CDR3 coding DNA: TGTGCCAGCTCGCCATGGGATGAGCAGTTCTTC. Amino acids: CASSPWDEQFF.

This chain links TRBV4-1 with TRBJ2-1; maybe TRBD2 (5 bases). V was pared by 4 bases and J by 3 bases, with 7 bases between. The germline V gene encodes CDR1 MGHRA and CDR2 YSYEKL. The length of the CDR3 is 13 residues. CDR3 amino acids: CASSRTYYNEQFF. Written as DNA, the CDR3 is TGCGCCAGCAGCCGGACTTACTACAATGAGCAGTTCTTC.

The chain is built from TRBV11-1 and TRBJ2-3; no clear D. The CDR3 has 15 residues. The ends were cut back, 2 bases at V and 0 bases at J, with 9 bases in the middle. Germline CDR1 SGHAT, CDR2 FQDESV (reference sequence). The chain's CDR3 is CASSLFRISTDTQYF. As DNA, the CDR3 is TGTGCCAGCAGCTTATTCCGGATTAGCACAGATACGCAGTATTTT.

This clone was picked up a small number of times. The rearrangement links TRBV9 to TRBJ2-5; D unclear. Germline V gene data show CDR1 as SGDLS and CDR2 as YYNGEE. CDR3 length: 14 amino acids. Between the trimmed V and J ends, which lost 0 bases and 7 bases, there was a span of 13 bases. The CDR3 DNA sequence: TGTGCCAGCAGCGTAGGGGGTGAGGTGGGGACCCAGTACTTC. This sequence encodes CASSVGGEVGTQYF.

The V and J genes are TRBV16 and TRBJ2-5; D possibly corresponds to TRBD2 (6 bases). Trimming shortened V by 2 bases and J by 5 bases, and 24 bases separated the two germline ends. This CDR3 spans 18 amino acids. Per germline, CDR1 KGHSY and CDR2 FQNENV. The CDR3 sequence: CASSQGVGGRRIRETQYF. The CDR3 bases are TGTGCCAGCAGCCAAGGTGTGGGGGGACGTAGAATTCGGGAGACCCAGTACTTC.

The rearrangement joins TRBV5-1 to TRBJ2-7, with 10 bases lining up with TRBD1. Per the germline V gene, CDR1 is SGHRS and CDR2 is YFSETQ. Trimming took 2 bases from V and 3 from J; bases not matched to a gene: 11. The CDR3 has 17 amino acids. The DNA of the CDR3 is TGCGCCAGCAGCTTTAGTCTTCGAGGGACAGGGGACTACGAGCAGTACGTC. Protein product: CASSFSLRGTGDYEQYV.

The chain couples TRBV19 to TRBJ1-4; D is perhaps TRBD1 (5 bases). CDR1 is LNHDA, CDR2 SQIVND, per germline (reference sequence). Trimming shortened V by 5 bases and J by 7 bases, and 14 bases separated the two germline ends. The length of the CDR3 is 14 residues. The CDR3 region has the DNA TGTGCCAGTAGTTCCCCCAGGGAAGGTGAAAAACTGTTTTTT. Translated, it gives CASSSPREGEKLFF.

Here the CDR3 DNA reads TGTGCCAGCAGTTACCGAGGTAGCGCCTATGGCTACACCTTC. This gives the protein CASSYRGSAYGYTF. The genes are TRBV6-5 and TRBJ1-2, with D unresolved. From germline, CDR1 is MNHEY and CDR2 SVGAGI. V lost 2 bases and J 4 bases, leaving 11 bases between the germline ends. CDR3 length equals 14 residues.

This clone was seen once. CDR3 nucleotide sequence: TGTGCCGCCACGGCCACCGGCGATAATTCACCCCTCCACTTT. This gives the protein CAATATGDNSPLHF. The chain is built from TRBV30 and TRBJ1-6; D gene uncertain. V shed 8 bases and J shed 5 bases, with 16 bases lying between them. Germline values: CDR1 GTSNPN, CDR2 SVGIG (reference sequence). This CDR3 has 14 amino acids. Drawing the rest from reference TRBV30 and TRBJ1-6, the complete variable domain is SQTIHQWPATLVQPVGSPLSLECTVEGTSNPNLYWYRQAAGRGLQLLFYSVGIGQISSEVPQNLSASRPQDRQFILSSKKLLLSDSGFYLCAATATGDNSPLHFGNGTRLTVT.

The V call is TRBV5-1, the J call TRBJ2-5; D unresolved. The V end was cut by 4 bases, the J end by 4 bases, with 14 bases between. Per germline, CDR1 SGHRS and CDR2 YFSETQ. There are 14 residues in the CDR3. CDR3 region: CASSAVGQGETQYF. The CDR3 nucleotides read TGCGCCAGCAGCGCGGTTGGGCAAGGAGAGACCCAGTACTTC.

This sequence joins TRBV5-1 and TRBJ1-4; TRBD1 agrees at 9 bases. Germline V gives CDR1 SGHRS, CDR2 YFSETQ. Trimming took 4 bases from V and 5 from J; bases not matched to a gene: 3. This CDR3 has 14 amino acids. The CDR3 here is CASSTGTGNEKLFF. CDR3 DNA: TGCGCCAGCAGCACAGGGACAGGGAATGAAAAACTGTTTTTT.

The J gene is TRBJ2-5, the V gene TRBV4-1, with unresolved D. Looked up from germline, CDR1 is MGHRA and CDR2 is YSYEKL. The germline V and J ends were trimmed by 2 bases and 0 bases, with 4 bases remaining between them. CDR3 size: 13 residues. In nucleotides, the CDR3 is TGCGCCAGCAGCCAACCGGACCAAGAGACCCAGTACTTC. Protein sequence: CASSQPDQETQYF.